This entry lists 22 T cell receptor beta chains sequenced from one sample in a study of blood T cell repertoires in COVID-19. Assay used: immunoSEQ multiplex PCR; TCRdb lists only in-frame clones, some missing. This sample carries approximately 140,000 clones, roughly 90% of them seen once, and the ten largest clones take around 1.3%. Sequencing was carried out using PBMCs or T cells enriched from blood (not recorded which). The receptors here all came from a woman in her twenties or thirties with acute COVID-19.

The V call is TRBV6-5, the J call TRBJ1-3, with 8 bases that match TRBD1. V was pared by 4 bases and J by 0 bases, with 2 bases of the junction left unmatched. The CDR3 is made up of 15 amino acids. CDR1 is MNHEY and CDR2 is SVGAGI in the germline V gene. The CDR3 here is CASSFGQGSGNTIYF. CDR3 in DNA: TGTGCCAGCAGTTTTGGACAGGGCTCTGGAAACACCATATATTTT.

As DNA, the CDR3 is TGTGCCAGCAGTCCGCTAGCGGGGTCAGAGACCCAGTACTTC. Translating it yields CASSPLAGSETQYF. This chain uses TRBV27 with TRBJ2-5, with 9 bases lining up with TRBD2. Trimming at V came to 5 bases and at J to 4 bases, leaving 5 bases not matched to a gene. Germline-derived CDR1 and CDR2 are MNHEY and SMNVEV (reference sequence). The CDR3 is made up of 14 amino acids.

The count of this clone is one. This chain uses TRBV6-4 with TRBJ2-3; 12 bases are a match to TRBD2. Trimming cost V 2 bases and J 4 bases; bases outside gene matches: 1. The CDR3 length is 15 residues. Germline V gene data show CDR1 as MRHNA and CDR2 as SNTAGT. The CDR3 region has the DNA TGTGCCAGCAGTGACCTAGCGGGAGGGTCAGATACGCAGTATTTT. This translates into CASSDLAGGSDTQYF.

The rearrangement links TRBV5-1 to TRBJ1-1; D gene unclear. Germline V gene sequence: CDR1 SGHRS, CDR2 YFSETQ. The CDR3 is made up of 13 amino acids. Trimming left V 4 bases short and J 10 bases short, with 17 bases between. CDR3 nucleotide sequence: TGCGCCAGCAGCCCGGCCGGAGCCTCCGTAGCTTTCTTT. The encoded protein is CASSPAGASVAFF.

The chain links TRBV7-6 to TRBJ2-7; possible D gene TRBD1, 6 bases. Trimming took 2 bases from V and 0 from J, leaving 14 bases between them. The CDR3 loop spans 16 amino acids. Germline V gene data show CDR1 as SGHVS and CDR2 as FNYEAQ. The CDR3 DNA reads TGTGCCAGCAGCTTAACAGGCGGACAGAGCTCCTACGAGCAGTACTTC. Residues: CASSLTGGQSSYEQYF.

The V call is TRBV11-3, the J call TRBJ2-1; 8 bases agree with TRBD2. The CDR3 covers 15 residues. Germline values: CDR1 SGHNT, CDR2 YENEEA. After removal of 5 bases from V and 2 bases from J, the junction contained 5 bases not matched to a gene. Written as DNA, the CDR3 is TGTGCCAGCAGCCCGGGGGGGACCGCCTACAATGAGCAGTTCTTC. Translated, it gives CASSPGGTAYNEQFF.

This clone occurred once. This chain connects TRBV18 to TRBJ2-7; unclear D gene. V was pared by 1 base and J by 3 bases, with 7 bases between. Germline V gives CDR1 KGHSH, CDR2 LQKENI. This CDR3 spans 13 amino acids. CDR3 sequence (DNA): TGTGCCAGCTCACCACAGGAGTTCTACGAGCAGTACTTC. This codes for CASSPQEFYEQYF.

The chain uses TRBV28 and TRBJ1-2; D gene uncertain. CDR1 and CDR2 from the germline V gene are MDHEN and SYDVKM. The CDR3 consists of 16 residues. V gave up 5 bases and J gave up 3 bases, with 19 bases separating them. CDR3 sequence (DNA): TGTGCCAGCAGTCCATTGAGCGTGTACTCCGACTATGGCTACACCTTC. As protein: CASSPLSVYSDYGYTF.

The chain carries TRBV6-6 and TRBJ2-3, with D possibly matching TRBD1 (6 bases). Trimming removed 8 bases from V and 0 bases from J, with 12 bases in between. The CDR3 length is 14 residues. Per the germline V gene, CDR1 is MNHNY and CDR2 is SVGAGI (reference sequence). The CDR3 DNA reads TGTGCCAGCGGTCGAGGACAGAGCACAGATACGCAGTATTTT. This encodes CASGRGQSTDTQYF.

This chain uses TRBV28 with TRBJ2-7; 7 bases are shared with TRBD1. V was pared by 4 bases and J by 4 bases, with 10 bases of the junction left unmatched. Germline V gene sequence: CDR1 MDHEN, CDR2 SYDVKM. The CDR3 spans 15 residues. DNA for the CDR3: TGTGCCAGCAGTTCATTCTGGGACAGCAGTTACGAGCAGTACTTC. It yields the protein CASSSFWDSSYEQYF. The variable domain in full, completed from reference TRBV28 and TRBJ2-7, reads DVKVTQSSRYLVKRTGEKVFLECVQDMDHENMFWYRQDPGLGLRLIYFSYDVKMKEKGDIPEGYSVSREKKERFSLILESASTNQTSMYLCASSSFWDSSYEQYFGPGTRLTVT.

V gene TRBV6-4 combines with J gene TRBJ1-6, with D unresolved. The CDR3 length is 15 residues. The V gene lost 6 bases and the J gene lost 0 bases, with 9 bases spanning the gap. Per the germline V gene, CDR1 is MRHNA and CDR2 is SNTAGT. CDR3 protein: CASRQQSSYNSPLHF. The CDR3 DNA follows: TGTGCCAGCAGACAGCAGAGCTCCTATAATTCACCCCTCCACTTT.

V usage is TRBV28 and J usage is TRBJ2-2, with unresolved D. CDR3 size: 13 residues. V lost 7 bases and J lost 0, with 6 bases in between. Germline CDR1 is MDHEN and CDR2 is SYDVKM. The CDR3 DNA is TGTGCCAGCACCATGTCGAACACCGGGGAGCTGTTTTTT. This codes for CASTMSNTGELFF.

This clone was observed a handful of times. The chain joins TRBV18 to TRBJ2-1; 8 bases align to TRBD2. There are 15 residues in the CDR3. The V segment lost 5 bases and the J segment 8 bases; nucleotides outside the gene matches: 11. Germline V gene data show CDR1 as KGHSH and CDR2 as LQKENI. The CDR3 DNA reads as TGTGCCAGCTCAAGTCAAGCGGGAGTGTTCGATGAGCAGTTCTTC. Translation gives CASSSQAGVFDEQFF.

The chain combines TRBV6-6 with TRBJ2-7; 9 bases match TRBD1. In germline, CDR1 is MNHNY, CDR2 SVGAGI (reference sequence). This CDR3 comprises 14 residues. Losses at the gene ends were 5 bases for V and 4 bases for J; bases not matched to a gene: 6. CDR3 residues: CASSSRDRAYEQYF. The CDR3 coding sequence is TGTGCCAGCAGTAGCCGGGACAGGGCTTACGAGCAGTACTTC.

The gene calls are TRBV7-3 and TRBJ1-2; 10 bases agree with TRBD1. V lost 5 bases, J lost 5 bases, and 2 bases stayed unmatched. Per germline, CDR1 SGHTA and CDR2 FQGTGA. This CDR3 spans 13 amino acids. CDR3 residues: CASSRDRGYGYTF. The CDR3 DNA follows: TGTGCCAGCAGCCGGGACAGGGGATATGGCTACACCTTC.

The chain employs TRBV6-5 and TRBJ2-5, with 12 positions matching TRBD2. Germline V lookup: CDR1 MNHEY, CDR2 SVGAGI. The CDR3 loop spans 13 amino acids. The J segment lost 11 bases and the V segment lost 3 bases, leaving 4 bases of the junction unmatched. The CDR3 reads CASSYTTSGSQYF. CDR3 nucleotides: TGTGCCAGCAGTTATACGACTAGCGGGAGTCAGTACTTC.

In this sample, this clone turned up once. V is TRBV28 and J is TRBJ1-3; D is ambiguous. CDR3 length equals 14 residues. V lost 2 bases to trimming and J lost 2 bases, with 7 bases between them. CDR1 is MDHEN and CDR2 is SYDVKM in the germline V gene. The CDR3 sequence: CASSLLDTGNTIYF. CDR3 DNA sequence: TGTGCCAGCAGTTTACTCGACACTGGAAACACCATATATTTT.

The chain couples TRBV19 to TRBJ1-1; D ambiguous. The length of the CDR3 is 13 residues. The V gene's germline CDR1 is LNHDA and CDR2 SQIVND (reference sequence). V dropped 7 bases and J dropped 1 base, with 10 bases sitting between them. CDR3 region: CASIQHTNTEAFF. As DNA, the CDR3 is TGTGCCAGTATCCAACATACGAACACTGAAGCTTTCTTT.

The V gene is TRBV4-2, the J gene TRBJ1-5, with TRBD1 matching over 12 bases. CDR1 and CDR2 (germline): LGHNA, YNFKEQ. The CDR3 has 15 amino acids. Trimming took 3 bases from V and 9 from J; bases not matched to a gene: 6. The CDR3 loop is CASSHGDRGPPPQHF. For the CDR3, the DNA is TGTGCCAGCAGCCACGGGGACAGGGGGCCTCCGCCCCAGCATTTT.

J is TRBJ1-1 and V is TRBV28, with D perhaps TRBD1 (6 bases). Per germline, CDR1 MDHEN and CDR2 SYDVKM. The CDR3 sequence is 15 residues long. V lost 1 base, J lost 1 base, and 10 bases lay in between. The CDR3 sequence is CASSLFGGPNTEAFF. The CDR3 DNA reads TGTGCCAGCAGTTTATTTGGGGGCCCGAACACTGAAGCTTTCTTT.

CDR3 sequence (DNA): TGTGCCGCCCTAGCGGGGGGGAACACCGGGGAGCTGTTTTTT. Its translation is CAALAGGNTGELFF. The chain couples TRBV28 to TRBJ2-2, with 11 bases that match TRBD2. The CDR3 covers 14 residues. The V gene's germline CDR1 is MDHEN and CDR2 SYDVKM. V was clipped by 11 bases and J by 1 base; unmatched bases: 3. Looking up the rest from reference TRBV28 and TRBJ2-2 gives the full variable domain: DVKVTQSSRYLVKRTGEKVFLECVQDMDHENMFWYRQDPGLGLRLIYFSYDVKMKEKGDIPEGYSVSREKKERFSLILESASTNQTSMYLCAALAGGNTGELFFGEGSRLTVL.

The chain combines TRBV25-1 with TRBJ2-5; 12 nucleotides line up with TRBD2. The junction had 10 bases not matched to a gene; V was cut back by 3 bases and J by 5 bases. CDR3 size: 17 residues. Germline assignment: CDR1 MGHDK and CDR2 SYGVNS. The CDR3 spells CASSDGLAGGWLETQYF. The CDR3 nucleotides are TGTGCCAGCAGTGACGGGCTAGCGGGAGGGTGGTTGGAGACCCAGTACTTC.